The clone carrying this TCR beta chain came up many times. Its matching antigen is unknown. The sample is drawn from a study of CD8+CD57+ T cells in acquired aplastic anemia. Study-wide context: The sorted CD4+ and CD8+ cells yielded an average around 3.2 ug of DNA.

The CDR3 sequence is 15 residues long. V was clipped by 5 bases and J by 7 bases; unmatched bases: 13. It was genomic DNA that served as the template for profiling TCR beta VDJ and CDR3. TCRdb re-analysed the reads in MiXCR, keeping a single row per CDR3 protein. The repertoire holds about 200,000 distinct CDR3 sequences, with roughly 50% as singletons. Whole-study findings and limits: Patients and controls had in common 25 to 35 CD8+ CDR3 sequences. CD8+ Simpson's diversity showed no significant patient-control difference.

By flow cytometry, patients selected for sequencing had shown an expansion of CD8+CD57+ cells. This chain connects TRBV12-3 or TRBV12-4 to TRBJ1-1; 7 bases align to TRBD1. The source is a human donor with aplastic anemia. The sequencing sample was made of sorted CD4+, CD8+, or CD8+CD57+ T cells (not recorded which) from PBMCs. The CDR3 nucleotides read TGTGCCAGCAGTAGAACAGGGGATACGGGCAGTGAAGCTTTCTTT. Its translation is CASSRTGDTGSEAFF.